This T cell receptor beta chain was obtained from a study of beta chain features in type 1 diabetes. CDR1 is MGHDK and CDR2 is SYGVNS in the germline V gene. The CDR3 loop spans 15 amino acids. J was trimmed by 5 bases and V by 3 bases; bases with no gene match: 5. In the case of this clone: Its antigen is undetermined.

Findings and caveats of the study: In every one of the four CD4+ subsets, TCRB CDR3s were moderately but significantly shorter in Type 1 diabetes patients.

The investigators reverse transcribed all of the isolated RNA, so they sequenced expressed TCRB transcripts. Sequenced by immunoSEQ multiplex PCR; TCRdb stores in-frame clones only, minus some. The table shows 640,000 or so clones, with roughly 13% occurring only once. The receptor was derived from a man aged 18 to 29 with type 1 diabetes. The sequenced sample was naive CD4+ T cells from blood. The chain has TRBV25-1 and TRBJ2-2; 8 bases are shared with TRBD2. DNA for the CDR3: TGTGCCAGCAGTGACGCCGGGAGGGTGACCGGGGAGCTGTTTTTT. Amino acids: CASSDAGRVTGELFF.